Each of the 27 T cell receptor beta chains below was sequenced from the same sample in a study of shared T cell receptors in the human thymus. The table came from immunoSEQ multiplex PCR; TCRdb's copy has only in-frame clones and leaves some out. The table includes roughly 710,000 clones, approximately 83% detected once. The same specimen was also included in a second study, on human thymus T cells.

The sample was thymocytes. The receptors stem from a girl less than two years old with a congenital heart defect.

V usage is TRBV2 and J usage is TRBJ1-2; possibly TRBD1 for D (6 bases). The CDR3 runs to 16 residues. V lost 8 bases and J 0 bases, leaving 19 bases between the germline ends. Per germline, CDR1 SNHLY and CDR2 FYNNEI. CDR3 sequence reads: CASSSSDRKTNYGYTF. The DNA for the CDR3 is TGTGCCAGCTCAAGTAGCGACAGGAAAACTAACTATGGCTACACCTTC.

V and J are TRBV13 and TRBJ2-7; TRBD2 matches 12 bases. V shed 0 bases, J shed 5 bases, and the junction held 5 bases outside the gene matches. CDR1 and CDR2 from the germline V gene are PRHDT and FYEKMQ (reference sequence). The CDR3 totals 16 residues. The chain's CDR3 is CASSLGGTSGLDEQYF. As DNA, the CDR3 is TGTGCCAGCAGCTTAGGGGGGACTAGCGGGCTCGACGAGCAGTACTTC. The entire variable domain, with the rest obtained from reference TRBV13 and TRBJ2-7, is as follows: AAGVIQSPRHLIKEKRETATLKCYPIPRHDTVYWYQQGPGQDPQFLISFYEKMQSDKGSIPDRFSAQQFSDYHSELNMSSLELGDSALYFCASSLGGTSGLDEQYFGPGTRLTVT.

The chain carries TRBV7-2 and TRBJ2-3; 12 bases are a match to TRBD2. Looked up from germline, CDR1 is SGHTA and CDR2 is FQGNSA. The CDR3 is 18 amino acids. Unmatched junction bases numbered 9, after V lost 2 bases and J lost 3 bases. The CDR3 DNA reads TGTGCCAGCAGCTTACCCCTAGGACTAGCGGGGAGAACAGATACGCAGTATTTT. Residues: CASSLPLGLAGRTDTQYF.

CDR3 DNA sequence: TGTGCCAGCAGCTTAGCACGGGGAAAGCGGGGTGGCCAAGAGACCCAGTACTTC. Encoded protein: CASSLARGKRGGQETQYF. J is TRBJ2-5 and V is TRBV7-6; the match to TRBD2 covers 7 bases. J was trimmed by 1 base and V by 0 bases; bases with no gene match: 11. This CDR3 is 18 amino acids long. The germline gives CDR1 SGHVS, CDR2 FNYEAQ.

The V call is TRBV6-5, the J call TRBJ1-4, with D perhaps matching TRBD1 (5 bases). This CDR3 contains 15 residues. Germline-derived CDR1 and CDR2 are MNHEY and SVGAGI. V lost 5 bases and J lost 10, with 20 bases in between. The CDR3 region has the DNA TGTGCCAGCAGTCACACACAGGCCGGAAGAGGAAAACTGTTTTTT. The encoded protein is CASSHTQAGRGKLFF.

The V call is TRBV10-3, the J call TRBJ2-3, with D possibly being TRBD1 (6 bases). Trimming shortened V by 10 bases and J by 0 bases, and 20 bases separated the two germline ends. This CDR3 spans 16 amino acids. CDR1 ENHRY and CDR2 SYGVKD come from the germline V gene. CDR3 nucleotide sequence: TGTGCCAGCGGCTACATGGGGGCTCCTAGCACAGATACGCAGTATTTT. It encodes CASGYMGAPSTDTQYF.

The chain uses TRBV10-3 and TRBJ1-1; TRBD1 matches at 7 bases. V lost 5 bases to trimming and J lost 6 bases; unmatched junction nucleotides: 3. Germline loops: CDR1 ENHRY, CDR2 SYGVKD. The CDR3 runs to 12 residues. CDR3: CAISPTGAEAFF. The CDR3 DNA reads as TGTGCCATCAGTCCTACAGGGGCTGAAGCTTTCTTT.

The chain is built from TRBV5-1 and TRBJ1-4, with 9 bases aligning to TRBD1. The V segment lost 4 bases and the J segment 4 bases; nucleotides outside the gene matches: 2. CDR1 is SGHRS and CDR2 is YFSETQ in the germline V gene. The CDR3 has 14 residues. The CDR3 loop reads CASSGDRDNEKLFF. In DNA, the CDR3 is TGCGCCAGCAGCGGGGACAGGGATAATGAAAAACTGTTTTTT.

The chain is built from TRBV6-5 and TRBJ1-1, with 11 bases fitting TRBD1. Germline V gives CDR1 MNHEY, CDR2 SVGAGI. V lost 5 bases and J lost 3; bases outside the gene matches: 2. There are 14 residues in the CDR3. The CDR3 protein is CASSPGQGDTEAFF. The CDR3 nucleotides are TGTGCCAGCAGTCCGGGACAGGGGGACACTGAAGCTTTCTTT.

CDR3 nucleotide sequence: TGTGCCAGCAGTGAAGGGACTGCCTGCACAGATACGCAGTATTTT. Protein product: CASSEGTACTDTQYF. This chain uses TRBV2 with TRBJ2-3; possible D gene TRBD2, 5 bases. Germline V gene lookup returns CDR1 SNHLY and CDR2 FYNNEI. Between the trimmed V and J ends, which lost 1 base and 1 base, there was a span of 9 bases. The CDR3 has 15 amino acids.

The J gene is TRBJ2-1, the V gene TRBV4-1; tentatively, D is TRBD1 (6 bases). V was pared by 0 bases and J by 4 bases, with 13 bases between. This CDR3 contains 16 residues. Germline V gives CDR1 MGHRA, CDR2 YSYEKL. The CDR3 DNA sequence: TGCGCCAGCAGCCAAGAAGAGGGGGATCGGTACAATGAGCAGTTCTTC. This codes for CASSQEEGDRYNEQFF.

CDR3 nucleotides: TGTGCCAGCTCACGTACGACGGGACTAGCGGGGGGGCGCACCTACAATGAGCAGTTCTTC. It specifies CASSRTTGLAGGRTYNEQFF. V usage is TRBV18 and J usage is TRBJ2-1; 16 bases agree with TRBD2. V lost 4 bases and J lost 2; bases outside the gene matches: 11. Germline loops: CDR1 KGHSH, CDR2 LQKENI. This CDR3 is 20 amino acids long. The entire variable domain, with the rest obtained from reference TRBV18 and TRBJ2-1, is as follows: NAGVMQNPRHLVRRRGQEARLRCSPMKGHSHVYWYRQLPEEGLKFMVYLQKENIIDESGMPKERFSAEFPKEGPSILRIQQVVRGDSAAYFCASSRTTGLAGGRTYNEQFFGPGTRLTVL.

This CDR3 reads CASSTGAYSGNTIYF. CDR3 nucleotide sequence: TGTGCCAGCAGTACAGGGGCTTACTCTGGAAACACCATATATTTT. The V call is TRBV6-5, the J call TRBJ1-3; 7 bases are a match to TRBD1. The CDR3 spans 15 residues. Losses at the gene ends were 5 bases for V and 0 bases for J; bases not matched to a gene: 4. Per the germline V gene, CDR1 is MNHEY and CDR2 is SVGAGI.

This sequence joins TRBV25-1 and TRBJ2-1; 9 positions agree with TRBD2. Germline assignment: CDR1 MGHDK and CDR2 SYGVNS. After removal of 7 bases from V and 12 bases from J, the junction contained 16 bases not matched to a gene. The CDR3 has 15 residues. The CDR3 sequence: CASTPWGTSQNSQFF. The CDR3 DNA reads TGTGCCAGCACTCCCTGGGGGACTAGCCAAAACTCGCAGTTCTTC.

V and J are TRBV10-1 and TRBJ2-5; possible D gene TRBD2, 5 bases. V dropped 6 bases and J dropped 9 bases, with 14 bases sitting between them. This CDR3 is built from 12 residues. Germline-derived CDR1 and CDR2 are WNHNN and SYGVQD (reference sequence). CDR3 coding DNA: TGCGCCAGCAGGGAGACTAATGGTCCCCAGTACTTC. Its translation is CASRETNGPQYF.

The chain has TRBV9 and TRBJ2-2, with TRBD1 identical over 9 bases. Germline V CDR1 and CDR2: SGDLS, YYNGEE. CDR3 length: 16 residues. With 4 bases clipped from V and 5 bases from J, the junction kept 9 bases outside the gene matches. Written as DNA, the CDR3 is TGTGCCAGCAGCCAGTCGGGGACAGGGTCGACCGGGGAGCTGTTTTTT. Translated, it gives CASSQSGTGSTGELFF.

The rearrangement uses TRBV9 and TRBJ2-1; 10 bases agree with TRBD1. The junction had 18 bases not matched to a gene; V was cut back by 0 bases and J by 6 bases. CDR1 is SGDLS, CDR2 YYNGEE, per germline. CDR3 size: 20 residues. For the CDR3, the DNA is TGTGCCAGCAGCGTAGAGACGGGGGAGGGCCGGGACAGGGGAATCAATGAGCAGTTCTTC. Translated: CASSVETGEGRDRGINEQFF.

The rearrangement links TRBV6-1 to TRBJ1-5; tentative D call: TRBD1 (6 bases). CDR3 length equals 14 residues. Between the trimmed V and J ends, which lost 7 bases and 0 bases, there was a span of 10 bases. Germline V lookup: CDR1 MNHNS, CDR2 SASEGT. The CDR3 nucleotides are TGTGCCAGCACCCCAGGGGATAGCAATCAGCCCCAGCATTTT. This sequence encodes CASTPGDSNQPQHF.

This chain connects TRBV7-2 to TRBJ1-2; 7 nucleotides line up with TRBD1. The junction had 18 bases not matched to a gene; V was cut back by 5 bases and J by 3 bases. There are 18 residues in the CDR3. Germline V gene sequence: CDR1 SGHTA, CDR2 FQGNSA. CDR3 protein: CASSRRDRGIGLDYGYTF. The CDR3 DNA sequence: TGTGCCAGCAGCCGACGGGACAGAGGGATTGGTTTGGACTATGGCTACACCTTC.

As regards this clone: Other nucleotide sequences in the sample specify the same CDR3. The genes are TRBV5-4 and TRBJ1-1; D not certain. In germline, CDR1 is SGHNT, CDR2 YYREEE (reference sequence). The CDR3 consists of 13 residues. Trimming took off 2 bases at V and 1 base at J, with 6 bases between the two ends. CDR3 sequence reads: CASSLRGNTEAFF. CDR3 nucleotide sequence: TGTGCCAGCAGCTTACGAGGGAACACTGAAGCTTTCTTT.

The chain has TRBV4-1 and TRBJ1-4, with D perhaps matching TRBD1 (6 bases). Per the germline V gene, CDR1 is MGHRA and CDR2 is YSYEKL. V dropped 4 bases and J dropped 2 bases, with 14 bases sitting between them. This CDR3 has 16 residues. The chain's CDR3 is CASSPGRGATNEKLFF. In DNA form, the CDR3 reads TGCGCCAGCAGCCCGGGCCGGGGGGCCACTAATGAAAAACTGTTTTTT.

This sequence joins TRBV5-1 and TRBJ2-7; 11 bases are shared with TRBD1. The trim removed 0 bases at V and 6 bases at J, leaving 8 bases unmatched. The CDR3 loop spans 16 amino acids. Germline CDR1 reads SGHRS; CDR2 reads YFSETQ. The CDR3 DNA reads TGCGCCAGCAGCTTGGGGACAGGGGGCCTGTTTGGCGAGCAGTACTTC. This gives the protein CASSLGTGGLFGEQYF.

This chain uses TRBV12-5 with TRBJ1-2; TRBD1 agrees at 7 bases. Germline V gene sequence: CDR1 LGHNT, CDR2 FRNRAP. CDR3 size: 16 residues. Losses at the gene ends were 0 bases for V and 2 bases for J; bases not matched to a gene: 6. DNA for the CDR3: TGTGCTAGTGGTTTGGTCCGACAGGGCCTCAACTATGGCTACACCTTC. This sequence encodes CASGLVRQGLNYGYTF.

This clone was recorded once. This chain links TRBV5-1 with TRBJ2-1; 8 nucleotides agree with TRBD2. Per germline, CDR1 SGHRS and CDR2 YFSETQ. The CDR3 runs to 15 residues. V shed 6 bases, J shed 6 bases, and the junction held 11 bases outside the gene matches. The CDR3 loop reads CASKGSGGGVNEQFF. For the CDR3, the DNA is TGCGCCAGCAAAGGGAGCGGGGGAGGGGTCAATGAGCAGTTCTTC.

The CDR3 bases are TGTGCCATCAGTGAGGGCTCCCCCTACGAGCAGTACTTC. Translation: CAISEGSPYEQYF. The chain couples TRBV10-3 to TRBJ2-7; D gene uncertain. The germline V gene encodes CDR1 ENHRY and CDR2 SYGVKD. The CDR3 spans 13 residues. V shed 2 bases and J shed 2 bases, with 7 bases lying between them.

This clone was recorded once. This chain joins TRBV27 and TRBJ1-5; 9 bases are a match to TRBD1. Germline V CDR1 and CDR2: MNHEY, SMNVEV (reference sequence). This CDR3 has 16 amino acids. After removal of 5 bases from V and 2 bases from J, the junction contained 7 bases not matched to a gene. The DNA for the CDR3 is TGTGCCAGCAGTCCTTTTTGGGACAGGGGCAATCAGCCCCAGCATTTT. This sequence encodes CASSPFWDRGNQPQHF.

The V call is TRBV10-2, the J call TRBJ1-1; D not certain. Trimming shortened V by 7 bases and J by 0 bases, and 9 bases separated the two germline ends. Germline CDR1 WSHSY, CDR2 SAAADI. The CDR3 is 13 residues long. DNA for the CDR3: TGCGCCAGCAAAGAGGTCATGAACACTGAAGCTTTCTTT. It yields the protein CASKEVMNTEAFF.